Below are 10 T cell receptor beta chains sequenced from a single sample in a study of T cell responses to AZD1222 COVID-19 vaccine (dated by TCRdb to about 2021). The method behind the library was the immunoSEQ multiplex PCR assay. TCRdb limited this immuneACCESS table to in-frame rearrangements with V and J called. A share of clones is missing; checked studies link under half to unresolved V genes, and the rest is unexplained. The sample table holds around 99,000 clones, of which nearly 90% were seen once. The ten largest clones add up to approximately 4.8% of the sample. The label giving this sample's time point can be read as: about 28 days (+/-7) after the second vaccine dose. The material was peripheral blood, obtained 28 days after the second AZD1222 dose. Receptor source: an adult who received the AZD1222 COVID-19 vaccine.

The rearrangement links TRBV5-1 to TRBJ2-7; D remains ambiguous. CDR1 SGHRS and CDR2 YFSETQ come from the germline V gene. V was cut by 5 bases and J by 7 bases, with 16 bases left in between. The CDR3 sequence is 13 residues long. CDR3 sequence (DNA): TGCGCCAGCAGTCCAGCTCCCATAAGAGAGCAGTACTTC. Translated: CASSPAPIREQYF.

Here the CDR3 reads CASSQEIFGAQGMDGYTF. The DNA of the CDR3 is TGTGCCAGCAGCCAAGAGATTTTTGGGGCCCAGGGGATGGATGGCTACACCTTC. This rearrangement joins TRBV3-1 (or the pseudogene TRBV3-2) to TRBJ1-2, with TRBD1 as a possible D gene (6 bases). Germline V gene lookup returns CDR1 LGHDT and CDR2 YNNKEL (reference sequence). The CDR3 totals 18 residues. V was cut by 0 bases and J by 6 bases, with 23 bases left in between.

J is TRBJ2-1 and V is TRBV5-6, with D perhaps TRBD1 (5 bases). The CDR3 spans 11 residues. V was clipped by 1 base and J by 9 bases, with 5 bases between them. Germline lookup yields CDR1 SGHDT and CDR2 YYEEEE. This CDR3 reads CASSLQGEQFF. The CDR3 DNA is TGTGCCAGCAGCTTGCAGGGTGAGCAGTTCTTC.

The rearrangement uses TRBV28 and TRBJ1-1; 7 bases align to TRBD1. The germline gives CDR1 MDHEN, CDR2 SYDVKM. The CDR3 loop spans 14 amino acids. Trimming cost V 3 bases and J 0 bases; bases outside gene matches: 1. In DNA form, the CDR3 reads TGTGCCAGCAGTTTGGGACAGATGAACACTGAAGCTTTCTTT. It translates to CASSLGQMNTEAFF.

The chain employs TRBV5-6 and TRBJ1-2, with D hard to call. The CDR3 has 14 amino acids. Trimming left V 0 bases short and J 4 bases short, with 10 bases between. The germline V gene has CDR1 SGHDT and CDR2 YYEEEE. The CDR3 is CASSLASSTYGYTF. In DNA, the CDR3 is TGTGCCAGCAGCTTGGCCAGTTCCACCTATGGCTACACCTTC. The full variable domain, its missing parts supplied by reference TRBV5-6 and TRBJ1-2, is DAGVTQSPTHLIKTRGQQVTLRCSPKSGHDTVSWYQQALGQGPQFIFQYYEEEERQRGNFPDRFSGHQFPNYSSELNVNALLLGDSALYLCASSLASSTYGYTFGSGTRLTVV.

The V call is TRBV27, the J call TRBJ2-1, with 8 bases identical to TRBD1. Germline V CDR1 and CDR2: MNHEY, SMNVEV (reference sequence). This CDR3 contains 13 residues. Germline trimming cut 4 bases from V and 6 bases from J; bases unmatched to any gene: 2. CDR3: CASSSGTGNEQFF. The CDR3, as DNA: TGTGCCAGCAGTTCCGGGACAGGCAATGAGCAGTTCTTC.

The V and J genes are TRBV12-3 or TRBV12-4 and TRBJ2-3; 7 nucleotides match TRBD1. The CDR3 has 12 amino acids. Trimming removed 7 bases from V and 4 bases from J; junction bases left unmatched: 2. The CDR3 protein is CASNQGADTQYF. In DNA form, the CDR3 reads TGTGCCAGCAACCAGGGGGCAGATACGCAGTATTTT.

The rearrangement links TRBV27 to TRBJ1-2; no clear D. The CDR3 loop spans 14 amino acids. The germline gives CDR1 MNHEY, CDR2 SMNVEV (reference sequence). Trimming cost V 6 bases and J 3 bases, with 14 bases left between them. CDR3 loop: CASSHRRGYYGYTF. In DNA form, the CDR3 reads TGTGCCAGCAGCCATCGGCGGGGATACTATGGCTACACCTTC.

This clone was observed a handful of times. The J gene is TRBJ2-1, the V gene TRBV3-1 (or the pseudogene TRBV3-2), with D possibly being TRBD1 or TRBD2 (5 bases each). Germline values: CDR1 LGHDT, CDR2 YNNKEL (reference sequence). This CDR3 contains 13 residues. V lost 4 bases, J lost 8 bases, and 12 bases lay in between. CDR3 loop: CASSLARDHEQFF. The CDR3 DNA is TGTGCCAGCAGCCTTGCCAGGGACCATGAGCAGTTCTTC.

This chain links TRBV9 with TRBJ1-3; tentative D call: TRBD1 (6 bases). Germline values: CDR1 SGDLS, CDR2 YYNGEE. This CDR3 has 14 amino acids. V was clipped by 5 bases and J by 2 bases, with 11 bases between them. The CDR3: CASRPRGTGNTIYF. In DNA, the CDR3 is TGTGCCAGCAGGCCCAGGGGAACTGGAAACACCATATATTTT.